This T cell receptor beta chain emerged from a study of OX40 agonist ivuxolimab in advanced cancers. In the study overall: Dose-escalation patients had hepatocellular carcinoma, melanoma, renal cell or head and neck cancer. Three patients showed partial responses: one hepatocellular carcinoma and two cutaneous melanoma cases. Findings and caveats of the study: Clonal expansion from baseline to week 6 occurred in both CD4+ and CD8+ T cells.

On this clone: Its antigen is unknown.

TCRdb's copy holds only in-frame clones and misses some; the assay was immunoSEQ multiplex PCR. The profile shows 45,000 to 60,000 clones, roughly 90% of them singletons. The sequencing here drew on CD4+ or CD8+ T cells sorted from blood, taken in a trial of the OX40 agonist ivuxolimab. This sequence was found in an adult with an advanced solid tumor such as melanoma, head and neck, liver or kidney cancer.

The CDR3 region is CASSLWPGETKNIQYF. The CDR3, as DNA: TGCGCCAGCAGCTTGTGGCCAGGGGAAACCAAAAACATTCAGTACTTC. The rearrangement links TRBV5-1 to TRBJ2-4; maybe TRBD1 (6 bases). CDR1 is SGHRS and CDR2 is YFSETQ in the germline V gene. V was cut by 1 base and J by 2 bases, with 13 bases left in between. This CDR3 spans 16 amino acids.